These T cell receptor beta chains were read from a single sample in a study of blood T cell repertoires in COVID-19. Repertoires were generated with immunoSEQ multiplex PCR, while TCRdb's copy carries only in-frame clones and drops some. The profile covers 260,000 or so clones, with roughly 82% appearing a single time and approximately 4.5% taken by the ten largest. Source material: peripheral blood. The receptors shown here come from a woman in her 70s with acute or convalescent COVID-19. Both conserved end residues are part of each CDR3. Fields, in order: clone size, J gene, D gene, V gene, CDR3 protein, CDR3 DNA. The D gene is left open where the match is weak. Rows give clone size only sometimes, using once, few, many, or a class for an expanded clone.

NA,TRBJ2-5,TRBD2,TRBV27,CASSLSPGLAGRETQYF,TGTGCCAGCAGTTTATCTCCCGGACTAGCGGGGAGGGAGACCCAGTACTTC
NA,TRBJ1-2,TRBD1,TRBV3-1/TRBV3-2,CASGQGYGYTF,TGTGCCAGTGGACAGGGCTATGGCTACACCTTC
NA,TRBJ1-5,NA,TRBV7-2,CASSLGPNQPQHF,TGTGCCAGCAGCTTGGGGCCCAATCAGCCCCAGCATTTT
NA,TRBJ2-5,NA,TRBV28,CASSNRGGQETQYF,TGTGCCAGCAGTAACAGGGGGGGACAAGAGACCCAGTACTTC
NA,TRBJ2-3,TRBD2,TRBV7-8,CASSLLSLAGGIRIDTQYF,TGTGCCAGCAGCTTATTATCCCTAGCGGGGGGGATTCGGATAGATACGCAGTATTTT
NA,TRBJ1-5,TRBD1,TRBV19,CASSSTGGAGSNQPQHF,TGTGCCAGTAGTTCCACAGGGGGCGCGGGGTCGAATCAGCCCCAGCATTTT
NA,TRBJ2-4,TRBD2,TRBV10-3,CATKTSGGSNIQYF,TGTGCCACCAAGACTAGCGGGGGGTCGAACATTCAGTACTTC
NA,TRBJ1-1,TRBD1,TRBV6-2/TRBV6-3,CASSYRRGGLDTEAFF,TGTGCCAGCAGTTACCGGAGAGGGGGCTTAGACACTGAAGCTTTCTTT
NA,TRBJ2-1,TRBD1,TRBV5-1,CASSPGQNNEQFF,TGCGCCAGCAGCCCGGGACAGAACAATGAGCAGTTCTTC
NA,TRBJ1-2,NA,TRBV27,CASSLSWATNRYTF,TGTGCCAGCAGTTTATCGTGGGCAACCAATCGCTACACCTTC
few,TRBJ2-1,NA,TRBV28,CASSRTGGRFQFF,TGTGCCAGCAGCCGAACCGGGGGGCGTTTTCAGTTCTTC
few,TRBJ1-1,NA,TRBV5-4,CASSLDLNTEAFF,TGTGCCAGCAGCTTGGACTTGAACACTGAAGCTTTCTTT
NA,TRBJ1-2,NA,TRBV4-2,CASSRANYGYTF,TGTGCCAGCAGCCGAGCTAACTATGGCTACACCTTC
NA,TRBJ2-2,TRBD2,TRBV27,CATSGGVATGELFF,TGTGCCACCTCCGGGGGGGTGGCCACCGGGGAGCTGTTTTTT
NA,TRBJ1-2,NA,TRBV27,CASMGWSTGFGYTF,TGTGCCAGCATGGGGTGGAGCACAGGGTTTGGCTACACCTTC
NA,TRBJ1-2,NA,TRBV7-9,CASSLAGRSNYGYTF,TGTGCCAGCAGCTTAGCTGGGCGATCTAACTATGGCTACACCTTC
NA,TRBJ2-1,NA,TRBV9,CASSVETATYNEQFF,TGTGCCAGCAGCGTAGAGACAGCGACCTACAATGAGCAGTTCTTC
NA,TRBJ2-2,NA,TRBV5-4,CASSLSGNTGELFF,TGTGCCAGCAGCTTGAGCGGGAACACCGGGGAGCTGTTTTTT
NA,TRBJ2-3,TRBD1,TRBV28,CASSLGGGTDTQYF,TGTGCCAGCAGCCTAGGGGGCGGGACAGATACGCAGTATTTT
NA,TRBJ1-3,NA,TRBV5-1,CASSLGASTGNTIYF,TGCGCCAGCAGCTTGGGGGCCTCAACTGGAAACACCATATATTTT
NA,TRBJ2-7,TRBD1,TRBV5-5,CASSPRQGNEQYF,TGTGCCAGCAGCCCCCGACAGGGAAACGAGCAGTACTTC
NA,TRBJ2-7,NA,TRBV7-9,CASSSQGLTEQYF,TGTGCCAGCAGCTCGCAGGGTCTAACGGAGCAGTACTTC
NA,TRBJ1-2,NA,TRBV4-1,CASSQDLAGGGNYGYTF,TGCGCCAGCAGCCAAGACCTGGCGGGAGGCGGGAACTATGGCTACACCTTC
NA,TRBJ1-5,TRBD1,TRBV6-5,CASRGQGVAQPQHF,TGTGCCAGCAGAGGACAGGGGGTAGCTCAGCCCCAGCATTTT
NA,TRBJ2-1,TRBD1,TRBV15,CATEGQGNARSYNEQFF,TGTGCCACGGAGGGACAGGGGAACGCCCGGTCCTACAATGAGCAGTTCTTC
NA,TRBJ1-3,TRBD1,TRBV7-2,CASREHRDRGINTIYF,TGTGCCAGCAGAGAACACCGGGACAGGGGTATAAACACCATATATTTT
NA,TRBJ1-5,NA,TRBV28,CASTPLEVSNQPQHF,TGTGCCAGCACCCCTTTGGAGGTTAGCAATCAGCCCCAGCATTTT
NA,TRBJ2-3,TRBD1,TRBV9,CASSSEIPGQGTSTDTQYF,TGTGCCAGCAGCTCGGAAATCCCGGGACAGGGGACTAGCACAGATACGCAGTATTTT
NA,TRBJ1-4,NA,TRBV7-9,CASSLAAGYNEKLFF,TGTGCCAGCAGCCTAGCGGCGGGGTATAATGAAAAACTGTTTTTT
NA,TRBJ1-3,NA,TRBV7-2,CASRTDGTSGNTIYF,TGTGCCAGCAGGACAGACGGAACCTCTGGAAACACCATATATTTT
NA,TRBJ2-7,TRBD1,TRBV25-1,CASGRQGNYEQYF,TGTGCCAGCGGACGACAGGGAAACTACGAGCAGTACTTC
NA,TRBJ1-5,TRBD1,TRBV27,CASNRQGGNQPQHF,TGTGCCAGCAATCGACAGGGCGGCAATCAGCCCCAGCATTTT
NA,TRBJ2-1,TRBD2,TRBV7-2,CASSSQGGGAGEQFF,TGTGCCAGCAGCTCCCAGGGCGGGGGGGCCGGTGAGCAGTTCTTC
NA,TRBJ2-1,NA,TRBV3-1/TRBV3-2,CASSQEAGRGYNEQFF,TGTGCCAGCAGCCAAGAGGCAGGGAGGGGGTACAATGAGCAGTTCTTC
NA,TRBJ1-5,TRBD1,TRBV20-1,CSASAYDRGLSQPQHF,TGCAGTGCTAGTGCCTATGACAGGGGGCTATCCCAGCCCCAGCATTTT
NA,TRBJ1-4,NA,TRBV5-1,CASSLLEGRGEKLFF,TGCGCCAGCAGCTTATTGGAGGGGCGCGGTGAAAAACTGTTTTTT
NA,TRBJ1-1,NA,TRBV29-1,CSVERNTEAFF,TGCAGCGTTGAGAGGAACACTGAAGCTTTCTTT
few,TRBJ1-2,TRBD1,TRBV30,CAWSGGTGLGYTF,TGTGCCTGGAGCGGGGGGACAGGGCTTGGCTACACCTTC
NA,TRBJ1-6,NA,TRBV6-5,CAIRQSLNSPLHF,TGTGCCATCCGACAGAGCCTTAATTCACCCCTCCACTTT
NA,TRBJ1-1,NA,TRBV7-2,CASSWFGSNTEAFF,TGTGCCAGCAGCTGGTTCGGTTCGAACACTGAAGCTTTCTTT
NA,TRBJ2-2,TRBD2,TRBV11-3,CASSLGTSDRELFF,TGTGCCAGCAGCTTAGGCACTAGCGACCGGGAGCTGTTTTTT
NA,TRBJ2-7,TRBD1,TRBV19,CASSARDSRYEQYF,TGTGCCAGTAGTGCCCGGGACAGCCGCTACGAGCAGTACTTC
many,TRBJ1-2,TRBD1,TRBV6-5,CASSYVQGANYGYTF,TGTGCCAGCAGTTACGTCCAGGGGGCTAACTATGGCTACACCTTC
NA,TRBJ1-2,NA,TRBV7-9,CASSFNSGYGYTF,TGTGCCAGCAGCTTCAACTCAGGCTATGGCTACACCTTC
NA,TRBJ1-5,NA,TRBV28,CASNIAGNQPQHF,TGTGCCAGCAATATTGCAGGGAATCAGCCCCAGCATTTT
NA,TRBJ2-4,NA,TRBV18,CASSPPAAKNIQYF,TGTGCCAGCTCACCACCAGCGGCCAAAAACATTCAGTACTTC
NA,TRBJ1-2,NA,TRBV27,CASRGGEAGGYTF,TGTGCCAGCAGGGGTGGAGAGGCGGGTGGCTACACCTTC
NA,TRBJ1-2,TRBD1,TRBV19,CASKAIRAGTELYGYTF,TGTGCCAGTAAGGCGATTCGCGCCGGGACAGAACTCTATGGCTACACCTTC
NA,TRBJ1-1,TRBD1,TRBV27,CASSYAGTGVTEAFF,TGTGCCAGCAGTTATGCCGGGACAGGGGTCACTGAAGCTTTCTTT
NA,TRBJ2-2,NA,TRBV2,CASSEAGIPTGELFF,TGTGCCAGCAGTGAAGCCGGGATCCCCACCGGGGAGCTGTTTTTT
NA,TRBJ1-1,NA,TRBV18,CASSTSRAGNTEAFF,TGTGCCAGCTCGACGTCCCGCGCGGGGAACACTGAAGCTTTCTTT
NA,TRBJ1-2,TRBD1,TRBV19,CASSILGQGNGYTF,TGTGCCAGTAGTATACTGGGACAGGGTAATGGCTACACCTTC
NA,TRBJ1-2,NA,TRBV3-1/TRBV3-2,CASSPRSYGYTF,TGTGCCAGCAGCCCACGGTCCTATGGCTACACCTTC
NA,TRBJ1-1,NA,TRBV6-2/TRBV6-3,CASSYSSESLNTEAFF,TGTGCCAGCAGTTACTCGTCCGAGAGCTTGAACACTGAAGCTTTCTTT
once,TRBJ1-2,NA,TRBV14,CASSQDHRGTLGYTF,TGTGCCAGCAGCCAAGATCACCGGGGTACCCTCGGCTACACCTTC